This T cell receptor beta chain was found in a study of CD8+CD57+ T cells in acquired aplastic anemia. On the study more broadly: When averaged, DNA from sorted CD4+ and CD8+ cells came to approximately 3 ug. The study obtained around 10 million reads on average for CD4+ cells from healthy donors.

Profiling that covered TCR beta VDJ and CDR3 relied on genomic DNA as its template. TCRdb re-called the reads with MiXCR, one entry per CDR3 protein. The profile shows some 180,000 distinct CDR3 sequences, roughly half of them singletons. Study-wide points: CD8+ Simpson's diversity did not differ significantly between patients and controls. Sharing between patients and controls was observed for roughly 29 CD8+ CDR3 sequences.

As for this clonotype: Its antigen is still unknown. A junction boundary mismatches the germline segment, possibly from a read error.

From germline, CDR1 is KGHSH and CDR2 LQKENI. CDR3 length: 13 residues. V is TRBV18 and J is TRBJ1-1; D is unclear. Sequenced: sorted CD4+, CD8+, or CD8+CD57+ T cells (not recorded which) from PBMCs. The sequence was collected from a human donor in good health. The CDR3 nucleotides are TGTGCCGGCTCGTCAGGACGGAGCCTTGAAGCTTTCTTT. This gives the protein CAGSSGRSLEAFF.